Following are 8 T cell receptor beta chains from one sample sequenced in a study of CD8 T cells in Susac syndrome (dated by TCRdb to the late 2010s). Library prep was done by the immunoSEQ multiplex PCR assay. RNA was extracted using the RNeasy kit, and roughly 0.5 to 1 ug of the RNA was reverse transcribed with random hexamers. Clones were called with MiXCR by TCRdb after fastp trimmed the public reads at Q25, and only in-frame beta chains were retained. Each CDR3 protein appears once, grouped with its most common genes and DNA. The sample table lists some 300,000 distinct CDR3 sequences, 75% to 85% of them with a count of one. The ten most abundant clones make up 0.21% of the sample. The sequenced sample was CD8+ T cells from PBMCs. The receptor source for this set is a human donor with multiple sclerosis.

The J gene is TRBJ1-5, the V gene TRBV20-1, with TRBD1 matching over 9 bases. V was pared by 0 bases and J by 3 bases, with 6 bases of the junction left unmatched. Germline V lookup: CDR1 DFQATT, CDR2 SNEGSKA (reference sequence). CDR3 size: 16 residues. The CDR3 protein is CSARDRGQGSNQPQHF. CDR3 nucleotide sequence: TGCAGTGCTAGAGATCGGGGACAGGGATCCAATCAGCCCCAGCATTTT.

The chain carries TRBV6-5 and TRBJ2-7; D is possibly TRBD1 or TRBD2 (6 bases each). V was clipped by 2 bases and J by 1 base, with 12 bases between them. CDR1 MNHEY and CDR2 SVGAGI come from the germline V gene. The CDR3 covers 15 residues. In DNA, the CDR3 is TGTGCCAGCAGTTACGGAGGGCAGGGGTCCTACGAGCAGTACTTC. Encoded protein: CASSYGGQGSYEQYF.

This chain joins TRBV28 and TRBJ2-3; 7 bases map to TRBD2. J lost 1 base, V lost 4 bases, and 8 bases had no gene match. The CDR3 runs 16 residues. CDR1 and CDR2 from the germline V gene are MDHEN and SYDVKM. The CDR3 sequence: CASSSPGLAGTDTQYF. The CDR3 DNA reads TGTGCCAGCAGTTCCCCCGGGCTAGCGGGCACAGATACGCAGTATTTT. Using reference TRBV28 and TRBJ2-3 for the parts outside the CDR3, the full variable domain is DVKVTQSSRYLVKRTGEKVFLECVQDMDHENMFWYRQDPGLGLRLIYFSYDVKMKEKGDIPEGYSVSREKKERFSLILESASTNQTSMYLCASSSPGLAGTDTQYFGPGTRLTVL.

The chain is built from TRBV18 and TRBJ1-1, with 8 bases fitting TRBD1. The CDR3 runs to 16 residues. Trimming cost V 2 bases and J 5 bases; bases outside gene matches: 10. CDR1 KGHSH and CDR2 LQKENI come from the germline V gene. The CDR3 region has the DNA TGTGCCAGCTCACCAGGGCAGGGGGCGCGGAGGACTGAAGCTTTCTTT. Amino acids: CASSPGQGARRTEAFF. The full variable domain, completed using reference TRBV18 and TRBJ1-1, is NAGVMQNPRHLVRRRGQEARLRCSPMKGHSHVYWYRQLPEEGLKFMVYLQKENIIDESGMPKERFSAEFPKEGPSILRIQQVVRGDSAAYFCASSPGQGARRTEAFFGQGTRLTVV.

The rearrangement joins TRBV27 to TRBJ2-3, with TRBD2 identical over 7 bases. Germline loops: CDR1 MNHEY, CDR2 SMNVEV (reference sequence). Trimming at V came to 2 bases and at J to 3 bases, leaving 5 bases not matched to a gene. The CDR3 spans 15 residues. As DNA, the CDR3 is TGTGCCAGCAGTTTAGTGGCGGGAGCGACAGATACGCAGTATTTT. Its translation: CASSLVAGATDTQYF.

The CDR3 sequence is CAIRKAGGAYNEQFF. The CDR3 DNA reads as TGTGCCATCCGCAAAGCGGGAGGGGCCTACAATGAGCAGTTCTTC. The V gene is TRBV28, the J gene TRBJ2-1; TRBD2 matches at 10 bases. V lost 10 bases to trimming and J lost 2 bases; unmatched junction nucleotides: 8. Germline V gene data show CDR1 as MDHEN and CDR2 as SYDVKM. The CDR3 has 15 residues. The variable domain in full, completed from reference TRBV28 and TRBJ2-1, reads DVKVTQSSRYLVKRTGEKVFLECVQDMDHENMFWYRQDPGLGLRLIYFSYDVKMKEKGDIPEGYSVSREKKERFSLILESASTNQTSMYLCAIRKAGGAYNEQFFGPGTRLTVL.

The chain is built from TRBV11-2 and TRBJ2-7; 7 bases fit TRBD2. The germline V gene has CDR1 SGHAT and CDR2 FQNNGV. This CDR3 region has 14 residues. Trimming at V came to 0 bases and at J to 5 bases, leaving 4 bases not matched to a gene. The CDR3 region is CASSLEAGPDEQYF. The CDR3 DNA is TGTGCCAGCAGCTTAGAAGCGGGACCCGACGAGCAGTACTTC.

The chain recombines TRBV2 with TRBJ2-1; TRBD2 matches at 7 bases. After removal of 9 bases from V and 2 bases from J, the junction contained 13 bases not matched to a gene. Germline CDR1 and CDR2: SNHLY and FYNNEI. The CDR3 runs to 16 residues. In nucleotides, the CDR3 is TGTGCCAGTCCTCTAATGGCGGGAGCTCCCTACAATGAGCAGTTCTTC. This translates into CASPLMAGAPYNEQFF.